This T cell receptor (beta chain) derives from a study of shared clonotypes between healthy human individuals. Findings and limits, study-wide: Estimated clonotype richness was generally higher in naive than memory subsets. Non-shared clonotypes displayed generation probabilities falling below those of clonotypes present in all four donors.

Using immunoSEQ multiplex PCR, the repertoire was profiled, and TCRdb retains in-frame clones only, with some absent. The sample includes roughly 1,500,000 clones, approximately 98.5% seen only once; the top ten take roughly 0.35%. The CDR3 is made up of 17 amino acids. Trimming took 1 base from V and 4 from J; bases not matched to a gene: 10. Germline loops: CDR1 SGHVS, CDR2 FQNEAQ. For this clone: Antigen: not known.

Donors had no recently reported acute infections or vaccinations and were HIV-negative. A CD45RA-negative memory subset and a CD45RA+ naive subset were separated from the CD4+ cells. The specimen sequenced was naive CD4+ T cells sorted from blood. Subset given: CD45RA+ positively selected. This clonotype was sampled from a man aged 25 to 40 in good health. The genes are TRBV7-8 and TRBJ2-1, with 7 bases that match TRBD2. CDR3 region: CASSLVPAGVRYNEQFF. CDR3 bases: TGTGCCAGCAGCTTAGTCCCTGCGGGGGTGAGGTACAATGAGCAGTTCTTC.